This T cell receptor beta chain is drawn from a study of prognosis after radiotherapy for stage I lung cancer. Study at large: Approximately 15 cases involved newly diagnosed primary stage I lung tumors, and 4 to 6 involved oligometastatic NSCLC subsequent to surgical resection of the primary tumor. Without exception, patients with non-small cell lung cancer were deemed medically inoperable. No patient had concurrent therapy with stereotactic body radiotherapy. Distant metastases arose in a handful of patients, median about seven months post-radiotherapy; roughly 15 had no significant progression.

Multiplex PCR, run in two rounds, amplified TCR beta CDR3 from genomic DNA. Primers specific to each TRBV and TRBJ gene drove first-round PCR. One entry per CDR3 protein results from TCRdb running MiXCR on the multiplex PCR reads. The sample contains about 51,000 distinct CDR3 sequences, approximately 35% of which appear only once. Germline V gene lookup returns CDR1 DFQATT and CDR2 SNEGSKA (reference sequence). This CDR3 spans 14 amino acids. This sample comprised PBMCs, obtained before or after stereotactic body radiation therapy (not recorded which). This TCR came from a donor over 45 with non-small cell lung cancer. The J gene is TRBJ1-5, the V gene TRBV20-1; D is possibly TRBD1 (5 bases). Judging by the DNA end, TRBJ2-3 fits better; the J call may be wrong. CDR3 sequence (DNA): TGCAGTGCTGCCAAACGTGACAGAAATCAGCCCCAGTATTTT. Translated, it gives CSAAKRDRNQPQYF.